This T cell receptor beta chain was captured in a study of blood T cell repertoires in COVID-19. The wider study: Italy, Spain and the United States were the sources of the convalescent and acute COVID-19 samples.

Profiled with immunoSEQ multiplex PCR; TCRdb holds only in-frame clones, not every one. The data hold fewer than 100,000 clones, with 75% to 90% observed a single time. CDR1 is KGHSH and CDR2 is LQKENI in the germline V gene. CDR3 length: 16 residues. Between the trimmed V and J ends, which lost 0 bases and 7 bases, there was a span of 15 bases. The sequenced sample consisted of peripheral blood. The clonotype was recovered from a man in his 60s with acute or convalescent COVID-19. The V and J genes are TRBV18 and TRBJ1-4; D uncertain. CDR3 loop: CASSPPMVPAGEKLFF. The CDR3 DNA follows: TGTGCCAGCTCACCACCGATGGTACCGGCGGGTGAAAAACTGTTTTTT.